This T cell receptor (beta chain) came from a study of cytomegalovirus exposure and HLA in healthy donors (dated by TCRdb to 2016 to 2017). Some background on the complete study: An earlier analysis of some 500 of the donors reported 250 to 300 Gb of sequence data and 117 million unique TCR beta sequences from 150 million to 200 million T cells. Around 300 gigabases of sequencing data and 80 million or so unique TCR sequences were included in an early release covering several hundred HLA-typed donors. Of the approximately 400 genotyped donors, about 80% fell in the genetic ancestry cluster associated with self-reported Caucasian donors. The study aimed to test whether cataloging public T cell receptors could reveal signatures of past pathogen exposure. The study profiled the T cell repertoires of 500 to 800 subjects by immunosequencing and related them to cytomegalovirus serostatus. A separate validation cohort of approximately 130 different subjects was used in addition to the approximately 610-subject first cohort. To predict cytomegalovirus infection status, the study combined high-throughput TCR immunosequencing, statistical association of individual TCRs with disease status, and machine learning. In a later analysis, previously published TCR beta repertoires from 500 to 750 donors were re-analyzed and high-resolution HLA genotyping was added so that TCR occurrence patterns could be studied. Rather than drawing on any new phenotypic data, the later analysis identified candidate immune exposures from TCR beta sequences and the way those sequences occurred across donors. In an earlier analysis of roughly 600 of the donors, high-throughput TCR beta sequencing was used to judge whether each TCR beta V gene segment behaved as functional or pseudogenic. Donor age, sex, ethnicity and CMV serostatus were compiled alongside the repertoire data. A later genetic analysis used genome-wide SNP genotypes for about 55% of the 666 donors, treating that subset as a discovery cohort. Every repertoire in the discovery cohort had been generated on one and the same sequencing platform. Class I and class II HLA loci were covered by the typing at four-digit resolution. The number of donors typed differed by locus, with 629-630 for A, B, C, DRB1 and DQB1, approximately 500 for DQA1, 600 to 610 for DPA1, and 472 for DPB1. Roughly 5 DR-DQ haplotypes were handled as single units for association and clustering because linkage in the cohort was strong. On average, roughly 200,000 unique TCR beta nucleotide sequences were sequenced per donor among about 400 genotyped donors of the cohort, with roughly 18% of those sequences being non-productive. Points the paper makes about the study in general: The cohort was sequenced for TCR beta chains only, and without alpha or paired-chain data the features that could be detected were limited. V-gene and J-gene trimming of TCR beta chains was associated with a missense DCLRE1C variant in a later genetic analysis, and the association was replicated in an independent cohort. According to a later analysis, parvovirus B19, influenza, CMV and Epstein-Barr virus appeared linked to several top co-occurrence clusters. Roughly uniform sequencing depth across donors was assumed in presence/absence analyses, although this assumption may not hold. Most TCR sequences were seen in very few donors, while some public TCRs were found in many individuals. Because counts were too low, about 18 rarely observed V segments, including chromosome 9 orphons, were left out of the earlier analysis of over 550 of the donors. Some IMGT-functional V segments, including TRBV6-2 and TRBV6-3, could not be told apart with the 87-base-pair reads, so those segments were excluded. In the study, around 160 TCR beta chains were listed as associated with cytomegalovirus. In a later analysis, TCR association rates were found to vary across HLA loci, with the most associated TCRs seen for DRB1 alleles and the fewest for HLA-C alleles. Because some donors lacked HLA typing at each locus, the association tests relied only on the typed subset. When HLA alleles, especially DR and DQ, strongly co-occurred, attributing TCR associations to individual alleles was difficult. In a later analysis, most CMV-associated TCR beta chains were found to appear HLA-restricted, with HLA associations seemingly driven largely by CMV exposure. For the cohort, immune exposure information was limited to CMV serostatus. A further reported finding was that TCR beta sequences accurately predicted the HLA-A and HLA-B alleles for most subjects in the first cohort. According to a later genetic analysis, donors in an Asian-associated ancestry cluster had fewer N-insertions in productive TCRs than the approximately 700-donor mean. Compared with equally common non-associated chains, HLA-associated TCR beta chains in a later analysis were more clonally expanded and had lower generation probabilities. Broadly in line with IMGT annotations, most TCR beta V segments showed up in productive rearrangements about 90% or about 30% of the time in an earlier analysis of 587 of the donors. A few of the identified cytomegalovirus-associated TCR beta chains were confirmed in vitro to be specific for cytomegalovirus antigens. Linkage disequilibrium might explain the correlated functional status among segregating V segments, but an unknown experimental factor could not be excluded. Specific HLA alleles were associated with over 15,000 TCR beta sequences at a false discovery rate of 0.05 in a later analysis. The classifier was reported to diagnose cytomegalovirus status with high specificity and sensitivity in both the original and validation cohorts. The sequencing pipeline was judged likely to have produced a cluster of highly shared sequence variants as a technical artifact. According to the authors, the approach could potentially be generalized to other disease states and immunological phenotypes.

Turning to this clone: Its cognate antigen has yet to be identified. Within one base of it there is no much larger clone, and no base qualities were kept.

Based on the germline V gene, the CDR1 and CDR2 sequences are MGHRA and YSYEKL. The CDR3 has 20 amino acids, counting the end cysteine and phenylalanine. The kept DNA is CDR3 alone, 60 bases in frame from the first base. The junction shows trimming of 6 bases on V and 2 bases on J, and the gene matches do not reach 22 bases of it. The cohort comprised more than 550 healthy bone marrow donors. All cohort members were sampled while nominally healthy, although unrecorded immune exposures were likely present. The donor was CMV seronegative and belonged to the group of approximately 320 seronegative cohort members. A peripheral blood sample was collected from each donor, and TCR beta sequencing was performed on peripheral blood mononuclear cells. Genomic DNA extraction from the blood cell samples was performed with the Qiagen DNeasy Blood Extraction Kit. Receptor amplification or capture employed the immunoSEQ multiplex PCR assay. For the multiplex PCR, a mixture combining 60 forward primers for TCR Vbeta segments and 13 reverse primers for TCR Jbeta segments was used. A multiplex PCR assay on genomic DNA amplified the CDR3 region of rearranged TCR beta genes. The amplified TCR beta libraries were sequenced on the Illumina HiSeq System as 87-base-pair reads. In the original analysis: In a later analysis, about 80 million unique TCR beta chains were counted across the 650 to 750 repertoires, and around 10 million of these chains were shared by at least two donors. A nearest-neighbor algorithm error-corrected the raw reads and collapsed the reads into unique sequences, merging closely related sequences to remove PCR and sequencing errors. Alignment of CDR3 sequences to IMGT reference sequences was used to assign V, D and J gene segments. For a sequence to be retained, a match of at least six nucleotides to both a V gene segment and a J gene segment was required. A rearrangement counted as productive if the CDR3 had no stop codons and remained in frame with V and J, and every other rearrangement counted as non-productive. Following IMGT convention, CDR3 was defined as the stretch from the second conserved V-encoded cysteine up to the conserved J-encoded phenylalanine. Sequences without an unambiguous match to a single V gene segment were excluded from the earlier analysis of several hundred of the donors. An earlier analysis of over 450 of the donors classified V segments as functional when productive rearrangements were above 56.7% and as segregating when the standard deviation between donors was above 5%. To diagnose cytomegalovirus status from the catalog of TCR beta chain sequences, a statistical classification framework was built. A later analysis assigned V and J genes by comparing TCR nucleotide sequences with IMGT/GENE-DB human TR gene sequences. In a later analysis, CDR3 sequences and most-parsimonious VDJ recombination scenarios were assigned using the TCRdist pipeline. A later analysis defined each TCR beta chain by its CDR3 amino acid sequence plus V-gene family, and excluded reads lacking a unique V-gene family. In a later analysis, 500 to 700 highly shared, low-generation-probability nucleotide sequences were removed to address suspected cross-contamination and a sequencing artifact. In a later analysis, a clonal expansion index was calculated for each public chain from normalized within-repertoire ranks of inferred template counts. In a later analysis, generation probabilities were computed using a VDJ recombination model fitted to out-of-frame rearrangements, and the results were checked against IGoR. In a later analysis, hypergeometric tests were used to score TCR-TCR, TCR-HLA and TCR-CMV co-occurrence, with a repertoire-size bias correction applied to TCR pairs. A later analysis estimated false discovery rates by permuting HLA or CMV assignments 20 times. In a later analysis, co-occurring TCRs were grouped using DBSCAN, with TCRdist sequence similarity added in when clustering inside HLA-allele-positive subsets. For co-occurrence clustering, repertoires with fewer than 30,000 or more than 120,000 public chains were excluded, along with roughly 5 repertoires with anomalous nucleotide sharing. Drawn from immuneACCESS, this table holds only the in-frame rearrangements with V and J called that TCRdb kept. Clones are partly lost; checked studies trace under half to an unresolved V gene and leave the rest unexplained. V, J and clone size are taken as reported in that table, and D and trimming were inferred from the DNA itself. In this sample the table shows 100,000 to 150,000 clones, about 80% of which occur a single time. 1.8% of the sample comes from the top ten.

Recombination connected TRBV4-1 to TRBJ2-3; 8 bases in the junction line up with TRBD2. The sequence was obtained from a man aged 18 to 30 in good health and CMV-seronegative. Sequencing used PBMCs. The CDR3 reads as follows: CASSFSEAGARGALTDTQYF. The nucleotide sequence is given as TGCGCCAGCAGTTTCTCGGAAGCGGGGGCCCGGGGAGCCCTCACAGATACGCAGTATTTT.